Below, 23 T cell receptor beta chains from the same sample are listed, as sequenced in a study of blood T cell repertoires in COVID-19. Measured with immunoSEQ multiplex PCR; TCRdb has only the in-frame clones, and not every one. The sample holds fewer than 200,000 clones, approximately 84% seen once. Sequenced sample: PBMCs or T cells enriched from blood (not recorded which). The receptors derive from a woman aged 40 to 50 with acute COVID-19.

This chain joins TRBV28 and TRBJ2-3, with TRBD2 matching over 7 bases. V shed 2 bases, J shed 5 bases, and the junction held 10 bases outside the gene matches. This CDR3 is built from 16 residues. CDR1 is MDHEN, CDR2 SYDVKM, per germline. The CDR3 spells CASSLRGGSAQDTQYF. The CDR3 DNA sequence: TGTGCCAGCAGTTTACGAGGCGGGAGTGCCCAAGATACGCAGTATTTT.

The chain joins TRBV7-2 to TRBJ2-5; possibly TRBD2 for D (5 bases). Trimming took off 1 base at V and 4 bases at J, with 16 bases between the two ends. The V gene's germline CDR1 is SGHTA and CDR2 FQGNSA. This CDR3 region has 16 residues. The CDR3 coding sequence is TGTGCCAGCAGCTTAGTCGGGTCCGTCCGGGGAGAGACCCAGTACTTC. Translation gives CASSLVGSVRGETQYF.

V and J are TRBV15 and TRBJ1-1; D not resolved. V was trimmed by 0 bases and J by 0 bases, leaving 20 bases between them. CDR3 length equals 19 residues. CDR1 LNHNV and CDR2 YYDKDF come from the germline V gene (reference sequence). CDR3 protein: CATSRDRTRGNFMNTEAFF. The CDR3 region has the DNA TGTGCCACCAGCAGAGATCGCACTAGAGGGAATTTTATGAACACTGAAGCTTTCTTT.

V gene TRBV2 combines with J gene TRBJ1-1, with D possibly matching TRBD1 (6 bases). The V gene's germline CDR1 is SNHLY and CDR2 FYNNEI. The CDR3 is made up of 14 amino acids. Trimming cost V 5 bases and J 5 bases, with 15 bases left between them. CDR3 bases: TGTGCCAGCAGTAACGGGGGGCGAGGTACTGAAGCTTTCTTT. The encoded protein is CASSNGGRGTEAFF.

This clone was counted ten times or more. V usage is TRBV19 and J usage is TRBJ2-3, with D possibly TRBD2 on 5 matching bases. Looked up from germline, CDR1 is LNHDA and CDR2 is SQIVND (reference sequence). The V and J ends lost 5 bases and 2 bases respectively, with 14 bases between them. There are 15 residues in the CDR3. The CDR3 reads CASSPWTSPTDTQYF. The CDR3 DNA follows: TGTGCCAGTAGTCCTTGGACTTCCCCCACAGATACGCAGTATTTT. The complete variable domain, with remaining parts taken from reference TRBV19 and TRBJ2-3, reads DGGITQSPKYLFRKEGQNVTLSCEQNLNHDAMYWYRQDPGQGLRLIYYSQIVNDFQKGDIAEGYSVSREKKESFPLTVTSAQKNPTAFYLCASSPWTSPTDTQYFGPGTRLTVL.

The genes are TRBV12-3 or TRBV12-4 and TRBJ1-3; 7 bases are shared with TRBD1. Trimming cost V 5 bases and J 6 bases; bases outside gene matches: 4. The CDR3 is 13 amino acids. DNA for the CDR3: TGTGCCAGCAGTCTAGGGACAGTAAACACCATATATTTT. This translates into CASSLGTVNTIYF.

The rearrangement uses TRBV25-1 and TRBJ2-3; TRBD1 agrees at 11 bases. Germline-derived CDR1 and CDR2 are MGHDK and SYGVNS. This CDR3 comprises 15 residues. Germline trimming cut 8 bases from V and 7 bases from J; bases unmatched to any gene: 11. CDR3 protein: CASARGQGASNTQYF. The CDR3 DNA reads TGTGCCAGCGCCCGTGGACAGGGGGCGTCCAATACGCAGTATTTT.

The J gene is TRBJ2-5, the V gene TRBV5-4; 9 bases agree with TRBD1. The CDR3 length is 15 residues. V dropped 4 bases and J dropped 4; count of bases not matched to a gene: 8. In germline, CDR1 is SGHNT, CDR2 YYREEE (reference sequence). The CDR3, as DNA: TGTGCCAGCAGCCCATCGACAGGGGGGGGAGAGACCCAGTACTTC. Translation gives CASSPSTGGGETQYF.

V and J are TRBV10-3 and TRBJ2-7, with D possibly TRBD2 on 5 matching bases. The germline CDR1 and CDR2 sequences are ENHRY and SYGVKD. This CDR3 region has 13 residues. The V gene lost 4 bases and the J gene lost 0 bases, with 7 bases spanning the gap. CDR3 nucleotides: TGTGCCATCAGTGCCCGGGACTCCTACGAGCAGTACTTC. Protein sequence: CAISARDSYEQYF.

This clone was counted once. The gene calls are TRBV5-6 and TRBJ1-2, with a possible D match to TRBD1 (6 bases). The CDR3 runs 14 residues. Trimming stripped 1 base from V and 4 bases from J, with 11 bases between. Germline V gene lookup returns CDR1 SGHDT and CDR2 YYEEEE. CDR3 amino acids: CASSLTGQSYGYTF. The CDR3 bases are TGTGCCAGCAGCTTGACCGGACAGTCCTATGGCTACACCTTC. Full variable domain (outside the CDR3, taken from reference TRBV5-6 and TRBJ1-2): DAGVTQSPTHLIKTRGQQVTLRCSPKSGHDTVSWYQQALGQGPQFIFQYYEEEERQRGNFPDRFSGHQFPNYSSELNVNALLLGDSALYLCASSLTGQSYGYTFGSGTRLTVV.

The chain couples TRBV18 to TRBJ2-1; TRBD1 is a possible D gene (5 bases). The CDR3 loop spans 20 amino acids. The V gene lost 3 bases and the J gene lost 0 bases, with 24 bases spanning the gap. The germline V gene encodes CDR1 KGHSH and CDR2 LQKENI. The CDR3 region is CASSPLTGRTAEGSYNEQFF. The CDR3 bases are TGTGCCAGCTCACCTCTCACAGGCCGCACGGCGGAAGGCTCCTACAATGAGCAGTTCTTC. The full variable domain, its missing parts supplied by reference TRBV18 and TRBJ2-1, is NAGVMQNPRHLVRRRGQEARLRCSPMKGHSHVYWYRQLPEEGLKFMVYLQKENIIDESGMPKERFSAEFPKEGPSILRIQQVVRGDSAAYFCASSPLTGRTAEGSYNEQFFGPGTRLTVL.

This clone has more than one count but fewer than ten. J is TRBJ2-6 and V is TRBV2; the D gene is possibly TRBD2 (5 bases). This CDR3 contains 15 residues. The V gene's germline CDR1 is SNHLY and CDR2 FYNNEI. Trimming pared 7 bases from V and 0 bases from J, leaving 10 bases between. CDR3: CASIRGSSGANVLTF. In DNA form, the CDR3 reads TGTGCCAGCATCCGGGGATCCTCTGGGGCCAACGTCCTGACTTTC.

The rearrangement uses TRBV9 and TRBJ1-2; D unresolved. The CDR3 has 13 residues. The germline V gene has CDR1 SGDLS and CDR2 YYNGEE. V lost 4 bases to trimming and J lost 6 bases, with 13 bases between them. The CDR3 nucleotides read TGTGCCAGCAGCCCCTCGGGGTACGATGGCTACACCTTC. Translated: CASSPSGYDGYTF.

The chain joins TRBV4-1 to TRBJ1-3; unclear D gene. The germline V and J ends were trimmed by 1 base and 3 bases, with 13 bases remaining between them. Per the germline V gene, CDR1 is MGHRA and CDR2 is YSYEKL. The CDR3 length is 16 residues. This CDR3 reads CASSQAPPGGGNTIYF. In DNA form, the CDR3 reads TGCGCCAGCAGCCAAGCCCCCCCGGGAGGTGGAAACACCATATATTTT.

V gene TRBV30 combines with J gene TRBJ2-1; D is unclear. The CDR3 covers 11 residues. V lost 3 bases, J lost 10 bases, and 10 bases lay in between. Germline loops: CDR1 GTSNPN, CDR2 SVGIG (reference sequence). In DNA, the CDR3 is TGTGCCTGGAGAGAAGCTCGGGAGCAGTTCTTC. It codes for CAWREAREQFF.

The chain links TRBV29-1 to TRBJ1-4, with 9 bases fitting TRBD1. Unmatched junction bases numbered 10, after V lost 6 bases and J lost 5 bases. This CDR3 has 15 amino acids. CDR1 is SQVTM and CDR2 is ANQGSEA in the germline V gene. Here the CDR3 reads CSVVRQGDENEKLFF. In nucleotides, the CDR3 is TGCAGCGTCGTTAGACAGGGGGACGAGAATGAAAAACTGTTTTTT.

A few counts support this clone. The chain uses TRBV7-2 and TRBJ1-3, with D perhaps matching TRBD1 (6 bases). Trimming shortened V by 4 bases and J by 0 bases, and 13 bases separated the two germline ends. From germline, CDR1 is SGHTA and CDR2 FQGNSA. The CDR3 is 16 residues long. The CDR3 protein is CASSSDRIYSGNTIYF. The DNA of the CDR3 is TGTGCCAGCAGCTCGGACAGAATCTACTCTGGAAACACCATATATTTT.

The table lists this clone with a few counts. The V gene is TRBV5-1, the J gene TRBJ2-1; 7 nucleotides line up with TRBD2. This CDR3 is built from 16 residues. Germline lookup yields CDR1 SGHRS and CDR2 YFSETQ. The J segment lost 0 bases and the V segment lost 2 bases, leaving 5 bases of the junction unmatched. CDR3 DNA sequence: TGCGCCAGCAGCTTCGGGGGGAGGGTCTCCTACAATGAGCAGTTCTTC. Translating it yields CASSFGGRVSYNEQFF.

This clone was seen once. V and J are TRBV11-1 and TRBJ1-2; tentatively, D is TRBD1 (6 bases). V lost 5 bases to trimming and J lost 1 base, with 8 bases between them. The germline V gene has CDR1 SGHAT and CDR2 FQDESV (reference sequence). The CDR3 totals 13 residues. The CDR3 here is CASSPDSNYGYTF. CDR3 DNA: TGTGCCAGCAGCCCGGACAGTAACTATGGCTACACCTTC.

The chain joins TRBV29-1 to TRBJ2-1; 12 bases agree with TRBD2. Germline CDR1 reads SQVTM; CDR2 reads ANQGSEA. V shed 1 base, J shed 8 bases, and the junction held 9 bases outside the gene matches. The CDR3 length is 16 residues. Written as DNA, the CDR3 is TGCAGCGTTGAAGCTCGACTAGCGGGAGCGGAGGATGAGCAGTTCTTC. Protein: CSVEARLAGAEDEQFF.

The chain combines TRBV7-8 with TRBJ1-6, with a possible D match to TRBD1 (6 bases). V lost 5 bases, J lost 9 bases, and 20 bases lay in between. CDR1 and CDR2 (germline): SGHVS, FQNEAQ. There are 16 residues in the CDR3. As DNA, the CDR3 is TGTGCCAGCAGCGCCGTTGGGGGGGCGCGGGGTTCACCCCTCCACTTT. This gives the protein CASSAVGGARGSPLHF.

J is TRBJ1-3 and V is TRBV4-1; TRBD1 matches at 11 bases. There are 15 residues in the CDR3. J gave up 9 bases and V 0 bases, and 4 bases lay outside the gene matches. The germline V gene has CDR1 MGHRA and CDR2 YSYEKL. The DNA for the CDR3 is TGCGCCAGCAGCCAAGAGGGGACAGGGGGTAGCACCATATATTTT. Its protein is CASSQEGTGGSTIYF.

The chain links TRBV3-1 (or the pseudogene TRBV3-2) to TRBJ1-2, with no clear D. The CDR3 has 14 amino acids. V shed 5 bases and J shed 2 bases, with 12 bases lying between them. The germline gives CDR1 LGHDT, CDR2 YNNKEL (reference sequence). The CDR3 region is CASSSRGANYGYTF. The CDR3 DNA reads as TGTGCCAGCAGCTCCCGGGGAGCCAACTATGGCTACACCTTC.